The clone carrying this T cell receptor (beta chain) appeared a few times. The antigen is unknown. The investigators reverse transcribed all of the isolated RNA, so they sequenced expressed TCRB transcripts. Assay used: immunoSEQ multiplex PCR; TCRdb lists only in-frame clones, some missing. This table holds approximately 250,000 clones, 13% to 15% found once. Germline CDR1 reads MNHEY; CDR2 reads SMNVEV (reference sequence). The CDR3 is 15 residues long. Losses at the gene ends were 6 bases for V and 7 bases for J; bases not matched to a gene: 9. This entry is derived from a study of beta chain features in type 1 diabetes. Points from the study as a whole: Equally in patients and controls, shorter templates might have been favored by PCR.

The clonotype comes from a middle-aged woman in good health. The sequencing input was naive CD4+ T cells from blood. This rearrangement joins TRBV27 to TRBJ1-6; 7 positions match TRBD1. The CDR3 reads CASSALPGGNSPLHF. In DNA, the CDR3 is TGTGCCAGCAGCGCCCTTCCAGGGGGGAATTCACCCCTCCACTTT.